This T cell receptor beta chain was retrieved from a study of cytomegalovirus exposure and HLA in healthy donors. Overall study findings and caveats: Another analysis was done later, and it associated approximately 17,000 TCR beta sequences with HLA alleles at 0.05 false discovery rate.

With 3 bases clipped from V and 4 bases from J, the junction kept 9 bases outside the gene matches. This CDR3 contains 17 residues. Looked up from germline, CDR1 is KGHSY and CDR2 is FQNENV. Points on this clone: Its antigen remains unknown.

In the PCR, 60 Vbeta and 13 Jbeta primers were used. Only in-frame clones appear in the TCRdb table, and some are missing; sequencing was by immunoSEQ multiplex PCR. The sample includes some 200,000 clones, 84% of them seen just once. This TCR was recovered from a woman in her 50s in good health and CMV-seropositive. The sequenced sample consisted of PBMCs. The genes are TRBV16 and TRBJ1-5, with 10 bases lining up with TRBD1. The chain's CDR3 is CASSQPADRGWNQPQHF. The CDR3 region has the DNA TGTGCCAGCAGCCAGCCTGCGGACAGGGGGTGGAATCAGCCCCAGCATTTT.